The 28 T cell receptor beta chains below all came from one sample that was sequenced in a study of blood T cell dynamics during melanoma immunotherapy. Only in-frame clones appear in the TCRdb table, and some are missing; sequencing was by immunoSEQ multiplex PCR. The data contain approximately 9,500 clones, 70% to 90% of them singletons. Regarding time point: pre-treatment baseline. The sequencing here drew on blood, taken from a patient treated with checkpoint blockade. Receptors originate from a human donor with melanoma.

This clone has just a few counts. This chain joins TRBV30 and TRBJ1-1; tentatively, D is TRBD1 (5 bases). Germline V gene lookup returns CDR1 GTSNPN and CDR2 SVGIG (reference sequence). This CDR3 has 12 residues. The V end was cut by 6 bases, the J end by 1 base, with 9 bases between. The CDR3 reads CACKTANTEAFF. The DNA of the CDR3 is TGTGCCTGTAAGACAGCGAACACTGAAGCTTTCTTT.

This rearrangement joins TRBV5-6 to TRBJ2-7; D might be TRBD1 or TRBD2, each matching 6 bases. CDR1 and CDR2 (germline): SGHDT, YYEEEE. CDR3 size: 15 residues. The germline V and J ends were trimmed by 0 bases and 5 bases, with 15 bases remaining between them. The CDR3, as DNA: TGTGCCAGCAGCTTGGCCATGGGGGGCGCCGACGAGCAGTACTTC. This encodes CASSLAMGGADEQYF.

The chain combines TRBV7-3 with TRBJ2-2, with 8 bases identical to TRBD1. The length of the CDR3 is 14 residues. Trimming cost V 5 bases and J 6 bases; bases outside gene matches: 5. Germline lookup yields CDR1 SGHTA and CDR2 FQGTGA. The CDR3 is CASSRQGPPGELFF. CDR3 sequence (DNA): TGTGCCAGCAGCCGACAGGGGCCACCCGGGGAGCTGTTTTTT.

This clone was recorded once. The CDR3 loop reads CASRTLGNEQFF. CDR3 DNA: TGTGCCAGCAGGACTTTGGGGAATGAGCAGTTCTTC. The V call is TRBV21-1, the J call TRBJ2-1. TRBV21-1 is designated a pseudogene. This CDR3 region has 12 residues.

This rearrangement joins TRBV7-2 to TRBJ2-7, with TRBD2 matching 9 bases. Trimming took 4 bases from V and 7 from J; bases not matched to a gene: 11. This CDR3 contains 15 residues. Germline V lookup: CDR1 SGHTA, CDR2 FQGNSA. The CDR3 sequence: CASSSTSGRVGEQYF. The DNA of the CDR3 is TGTGCCAGCAGCTCGACTAGCGGCAGGGTAGGGGAGCAGTACTTC.

The genes are TRBV29-1 and TRBJ1-5; no reliable D call. The CDR3 loop spans 12 amino acids. Germline V gene sequence: CDR1 SQVTM, CDR2 ANQGSEA. The V end was cut by 4 bases, the J end by 7 bases, with 11 bases between. CDR3 region: CSVGSARQPQHF. The CDR3 coding sequence is TGCAGCGTTGGCAGCGCGCGACAGCCCCAGCATTTT.

The rearrangement links TRBV10-3 to TRBJ2-7; D is undetermined. This CDR3 has 13 residues. Germline lookup yields CDR1 ENHRY and CDR2 SYGVKD. V lost 6 bases and J lost 5, with 14 bases in between. CDR3 sequence reads: CAISENRDHEQYF. Here the CDR3 DNA reads TGTGCCATCAGCGAGAACAGAGACCACGAGCAGTACTTC.

This sequence joins TRBV29-1 and TRBJ1-1; a weak D match, TRBD1 (5 bases). The CDR3 extends over 13 amino acids. Trimming removed 3 bases from V and 0 bases from J, with 8 bases in between. Per the germline V gene, CDR1 is SQVTM and CDR2 is ANQGSEA. The CDR3 region is CSVDRDLNTEAFF. For the CDR3, the DNA is TGCAGCGTTGACAGGGACCTGAACACTGAAGCTTTCTTT.

The chain carries TRBV7-9 and TRBJ2-1; D gene unclear. The CDR3 sequence is 13 residues long. Between the trimmed V and J ends, which lost 1 base and 5 bases, there was a span of 6 bases. Germline V gene data show CDR1 as SEHNR and CDR2 as FQNEAQ (reference sequence). In DNA form, the CDR3 reads TGTGCCAGCAGCTTAGGGGCAAACAATGAGCAGTTCTTC. Its translation: CASSLGANNEQFF. The variable domain in full, with the rest retrieved from reference TRBV7-9 and TRBJ2-1, is DTGVSQNPRHKITKRGQNVTFRCDPISEHNRLYWYRQTLGQGPEFLTYFQNEAQLEKSRLLSDRFSAERPKGSFSTLEIQRTEQGDSAMYLCASSLGANNEQFFGPGTRLTVL.

The chain couples TRBV11-2 to TRBJ2-7, with TRBD2 matching 9 bases. Germline CDR1 is SGHAT and CDR2 is FQNNGV. After removal of 3 bases from V and 6 bases from J, the junction contained 12 bases not matched to a gene. The CDR3 has 16 residues. CDR3 sequence: CASSFSRASGKSEQYF. The CDR3, as DNA: TGTGCCAGCAGCTTCTCCCGTGCTAGCGGGAAAAGCGAGCAGTACTTC.

The chain carries TRBV18 and TRBJ1-1; D is perhaps TRBD1 (5 bases). Germline V CDR1 and CDR2: KGHSH, LQKENI. The length of the CDR3 is 14 residues. V was trimmed by 2 bases and J by 1 base, leaving 8 bases between them. CDR3 residues: CASSPAGSNTEAFF. CDR3 coding DNA: TGTGCCAGCTCACCAGCAGGGTCGAACACTGAAGCTTTCTTT.

The J gene is TRBJ2-1, the V gene TRBV29-1; no reliable D call. The CDR3 spans 10 residues. Germline loops: CDR1 SQVTM, CDR2 ANQGSEA. The V and J ends lost 4 bases and 10 bases respectively, with 8 bases between them. CDR3 residues: CSVAYIEQFF. CDR3 coding DNA: TGCAGCGTTGCATACATCGAGCAGTTCTTC.

The J gene is TRBJ2-7, the V gene TRBV5-6; TRBD2 aligns across 8 bases. The germline V gene encodes CDR1 SGHDT and CDR2 YYEEEE. V dropped 5 bases and J dropped 6; count of bases not matched to a gene: 7. The CDR3 has 13 residues. In DNA, the CDR3 is TGTGCCAGCAGTCCAACGGGGGGGGCCGAGCAGTACTTC. It codes for CASSPTGGAEQYF.

This clone appeared a single time. The rearrangement uses TRBV9 and TRBJ2-1, with a possible D match to TRBD2 (6 bases). The CDR3 spans 14 residues. V lost 6 bases to trimming and J lost 2 bases, with 12 bases between them. The germline CDR1 and CDR2 sequences are SGDLS and YYNGEE. The CDR3 nucleotides read TGTGCCAGCACCCGAGGCGGGACCTACAATGAGCAGTTCTTC. It codes for CASTRGGTYNEQFF.

J is TRBJ1-3 and V is TRBV7-8, with D tentatively TRBD1 (5 bases). Germline CDR1 and CDR2: SGHVS and FQNEAQ. This CDR3 comprises 14 residues. V dropped 6 bases and J dropped 4 bases, with 13 bases sitting between them. CDR3 DNA sequence: TGTGCCAGCAGTCGACCGGGGCGCGGAAACACCATATATTTT. Translated, it gives CASSRPGRGNTIYF.

The chain carries TRBV5-1 and TRBJ2-1, with TRBD2 matching over 8 bases. Germline V gives CDR1 SGHRS, CDR2 YFSETQ. CDR3 size: 15 residues. V was clipped by 4 bases and J by 4 bases; unmatched bases: 7. The CDR3 here is CASSQSGSPYNEQFF. DNA of the CDR3: TGCGCCAGCAGCCAGAGCGGGAGCCCTTACAATGAGCAGTTCTTC. The full variable domain, completed using reference TRBV5-1 and TRBJ2-1, is KAGVTQTPRYLIKTRGQQVTLSCSPISGHRSVSWYQQTPGQGLQFLFEYFSETQRNKGNFPGRFSGRQFSNSRSEMNVSTLELGDSALYLCASSQSGSPYNEQFFGPGTRLTVL.

The rearrangement links TRBV15 to TRBJ1-2; D might be TRBD1 (5 bases). Trimming pared 1 base from V and 1 base from J, leaving 7 bases between. The V gene's germline CDR1 is LNHNV and CDR2 YYDKDF (reference sequence). The CDR3 sequence is 14 residues long. The CDR3 DNA follows: TGTGCCACCAGCAGAGGGGGGGATAACTATGGCTACACCTTC. Protein sequence: CATSRGGDNYGYTF.

The chain employs TRBV19 and TRBJ1-5, with a tentative D call TRBD1 (5 bases). The CDR3 extends over 16 amino acids. In germline, CDR1 is LNHDA, CDR2 SQIVND (reference sequence). V lost 7 bases and J 2 bases, leaving 18 bases between the germline ends. As DNA, the CDR3 is TGTGCCAGTACCCCTCTCGCGGGGGGACGCAATCAGCCCCAGCATTTT. Translation gives CASTPLAGGRNQPQHF.

The rearrangement joins TRBV11-2 to TRBJ2-5; D might be TRBD1 or TRBD2, each matching 5 bases. The DNA end is a closer match to TRBJ2-7, so the J assignment may be wrong. Germline CDR1 and CDR2: SGHAT and FQNNGV. The CDR3 length is 13 residues. The CDR3 sequence: CASSPRGVAEQYF. CDR3 bases: TGTGCCAGCAGCCCCCGAGGGGTAGCCGAGCAGTACTTC.

The rearrangement uses TRBV15 and TRBJ1-2, with TRBD1 matching over 7 bases. This CDR3 contains 15 residues. V lost 5 bases to trimming and J lost 5 bases; unmatched junction nucleotides: 11. Germline-derived CDR1 and CDR2 are LNHNV and YYDKDF (reference sequence). CDR3 DNA sequence: TGTGCCACCAGCGCCGCCAGGGGGGGAGGGTATGGCTACACCTTC. The encoded protein is CATSAARGGGYGYTF.

The rearrangement uses TRBV11-2 and TRBJ2-7; D might be TRBD2 (5 bases). CDR1 and CDR2 (germline): SGHAT, FQNNGV. The CDR3 sequence is 13 residues long. V lost 5 bases, J lost 3 bases, and 11 bases lay in between. As DNA, the CDR3 is TGTGCCAGCAGCATCACACGGGGCTACGAGCAGTACTTC. It codes for CASSITRGYEQYF.

The chain joins TRBV14 to TRBJ2-7; D perhaps matches TRBD1 (6 bases). CDR3 length: 12 residues. The germline V gene has CDR1 SGHDN and CDR2 FVKESK. V was clipped by 7 bases and J by 3 bases, with 10 bases between them. The CDR3 DNA reads TGTGCCAGCAATCAACAGGGCTACGAGCAGTACTTC. Its translation: CASNQQGYEQYF.

V and J are TRBV2 and TRBJ1-1; perhaps TRBD1 as D (5 bases). The germline V gene has CDR1 SNHLY and CDR2 FYNNEI. With 4 bases removed from V and 0 bases from J, the gap between germline ends came to 12 bases. This CDR3 contains 15 residues. The CDR3 here is CASSGRRAVNTEAFF. The CDR3 coding sequence is TGTGCCAGCAGTGGGCGCAGGGCTGTGAACACTGAAGCTTTCTTT. The full variable domain, rest sourced from reference TRBV2 and TRBJ1-1, is EPEVTQTPSHQVTQMGQEVILRCVPISNHLYFYWYRQILGQKVEFLVSFYNNEISEKSEIFDDQFSVERPDGSNFTLKIRSTKLEDSAMYFCASSGRRAVNTEAFFGQGTRLTVV.

The J gene is TRBJ1-1, the V gene TRBV6-1; no clear D gene. V was clipped by 7 bases and J by 1 base, with 7 bases between them. This CDR3 is built from 12 residues. Germline V lookup: CDR1 MNHNS, CDR2 SASEGT. The CDR3 DNA reads TGTGCCAGCATTCGATGGAACACTGAAGCTTTCTTT. It is translated as CASIRWNTEAFF.

V usage is TRBV15 and J usage is TRBJ2-5; 13 bases agree with TRBD2. The DNA end is more similar to TRBJ2-7, so the J call may be wrong. The CDR3 spans 15 residues. Germline V gives CDR1 LNHNV, CDR2 YYDKDF (reference sequence). This CDR3 is CATSSRLAGGSEQYF. DNA for the CDR3: TGTGCCACCAGCAGTCGACTAGCGGGAGGTAGCGAGCAGTACTTC.

The count of this clone is one. The V call is TRBV5-1, the J call TRBJ2-5; TRBD1 is a possible D gene (6 bases). Trimming removed 6 bases at V and 5 bases at J, with 20 bases between. This CDR3 has 15 amino acids. Looked up from germline, CDR1 is SGHRS and CDR2 is YFSETQ. In DNA form, the CDR3 reads TGCGCCAGCACAGGCATTGGGACAAAGGCGGAGACCCAGTACTTC. Translating it yields CASTGIGTKAETQYF.

This rearrangement joins TRBV19 to TRBJ2-3; possibly TRBD1 or TRBD2 for D (5 bases each). Germline lookup yields CDR1 LNHDA and CDR2 SQIVND (reference sequence). The CDR3 is made up of 14 amino acids. Trimming pared 5 bases from V and 0 bases from J, leaving 9 bases between. CDR3 coding DNA: TGTGCCAGTAGTTCGGGACCTAGCACAGATACGCAGTATTTT. Its protein is CASSSGPSTDTQYF. Together with reference TRBV19 and TRBJ2-3, the CDR3 gives the full variable domain: DGGITQSPKYLFRKEGQNVTLSCEQNLNHDAMYWYRQDPGQGLRLIYYSQIVNDFQKGDIAEGYSVSREKKESFPLTVTSAQKNPTAFYLCASSSGPSTDTQYFGPGTRLTVL.

The DNA of the CDR3 is TGTGCCAGCAGCTTGCCGGGGTCGCCCTACGAGCAGTACTTC. Amino acids: CASSLPGSPYEQYF. V and J are TRBV7-9 and TRBJ2-7; the D gene is possibly TRBD2 (5 bases). CDR3 length equals 14 residues. CDR1 SEHNR and CDR2 FQNEAQ come from the germline V gene (reference sequence). V was pared by 3 bases and J by 2 bases, with 11 bases between.